The clone carrying this T cell receptor beta chain occurred a few times. Its antigen remains unknown. The PCR employed 60 Vbeta primers together with 13 Jbeta primers. In the study's own analysis: Some 11 million of the 80 million or so unique TCR beta chains counted in a later analysis were shared. Sequencing was performed with immunoSEQ multiplex PCR; in TCRdb, only in-frame clones are kept and a portion is missing. D and trimming come from the DNA, and the V and J calls and clone size come from that table. The sample records 140,000 or so clones, around 65% being singletons. These data are taken from a study of cytomegalovirus exposure and HLA in healthy donors. Notes on the study in general: In an earlier analysis, productive rearrangement rates for most beta V segments clustered near 87% or 30%. Most CMV-associated TCR beta chains appeared HLA-restricted in a later analysis.

Trimming removed 3 bases at V and 5 bases at J, with 8 bases between. Germline V gene data show CDR1 as LNHDA and CDR2 as SQIVND (reference sequence). This CDR3 contains 12 residues. This receptor was obtained from a male donor in good health and CMV-seronegative. The chain is built from TRBV19 and TRBJ2-7, with D possibly matching TRBD1 (5 bases). Material for sequencing was PBMCs. The CDR3 loop reads CASSMVGDEQYF. DNA of the CDR3: TGTGCCAGTAGTATGGTAGGGGACGAGCAGTACTTC. The whole variable domain, remainder taken from reference TRBV19 and TRBJ2-7, is DGGITQSPKYLFRKEGQNVTLSCEQNLNHDAMYWYRQDPGQGLRLIYYSQIVNDFQKGDIAEGYSVSREKKESFPLTVTSAQKNPTAFYLCASSMVGDEQYFGPGTRLTVT.